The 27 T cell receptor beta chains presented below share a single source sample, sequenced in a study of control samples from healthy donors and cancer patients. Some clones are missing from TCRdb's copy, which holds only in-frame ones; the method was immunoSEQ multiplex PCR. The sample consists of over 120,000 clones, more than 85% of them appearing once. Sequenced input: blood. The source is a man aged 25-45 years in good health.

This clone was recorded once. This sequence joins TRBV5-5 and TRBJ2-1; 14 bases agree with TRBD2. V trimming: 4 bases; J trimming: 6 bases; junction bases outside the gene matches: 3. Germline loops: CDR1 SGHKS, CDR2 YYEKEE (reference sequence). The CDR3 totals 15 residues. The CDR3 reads CASSPGLAGGNEQFF. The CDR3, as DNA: TGTGCCAGCAGCCCCGGACTAGCGGGGGGCAATGAGCAGTTCTTC. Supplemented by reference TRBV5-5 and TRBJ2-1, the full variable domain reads DAGVTQSPTHLIKTRGQQVTLRCSPISGHKSVSWYQQVLGQGPQFIFQYYEKEERGRGNFPDRFSARQFPNYSSELNVNALLLGDSALYLCASSPGLAGGNEQFFGPGTRLTVL.

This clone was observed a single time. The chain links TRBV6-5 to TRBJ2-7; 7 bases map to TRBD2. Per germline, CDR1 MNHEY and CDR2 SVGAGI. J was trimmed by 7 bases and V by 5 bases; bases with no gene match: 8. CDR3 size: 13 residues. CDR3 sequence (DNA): TGTGCCAGCAGTAGCGGGGTCGAGGGAGAGCAGTACTTC. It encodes CASSSGVEGEQYF.

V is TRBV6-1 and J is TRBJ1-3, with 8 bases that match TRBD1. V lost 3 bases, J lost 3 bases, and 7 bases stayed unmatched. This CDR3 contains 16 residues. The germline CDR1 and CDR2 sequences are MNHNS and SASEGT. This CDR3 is CASSDRQGKGGNTIYF. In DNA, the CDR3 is TGTGCCAGCAGTGACCGACAGGGGAAGGGTGGAAACACCATATATTTT.

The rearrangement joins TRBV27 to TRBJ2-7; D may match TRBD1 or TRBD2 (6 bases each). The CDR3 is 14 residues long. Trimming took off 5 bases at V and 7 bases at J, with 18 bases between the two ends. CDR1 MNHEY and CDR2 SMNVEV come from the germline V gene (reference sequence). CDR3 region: CASSEPGARGEQYF. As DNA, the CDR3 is TGTGCCAGCAGTGAACCGGGGGCCCGAGGGGAGCAGTACTTC.

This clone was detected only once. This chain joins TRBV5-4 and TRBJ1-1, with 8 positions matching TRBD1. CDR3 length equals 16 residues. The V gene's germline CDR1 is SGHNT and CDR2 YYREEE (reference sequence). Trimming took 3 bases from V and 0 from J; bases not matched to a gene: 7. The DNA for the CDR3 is TGTGCCAGCAGCTCAGGGGGCAGGGGCATGAACACTGAAGCTTTCTTT. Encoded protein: CASSSGGRGMNTEAFF.

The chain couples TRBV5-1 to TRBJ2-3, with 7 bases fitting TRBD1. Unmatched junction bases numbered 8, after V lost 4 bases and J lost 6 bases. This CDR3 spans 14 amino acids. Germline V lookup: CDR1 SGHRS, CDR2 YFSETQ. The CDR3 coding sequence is TGCGCCAGCAGCCAAACAGGGGACGGGGATACGCAGTATTTT. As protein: CASSQTGDGDTQYF.

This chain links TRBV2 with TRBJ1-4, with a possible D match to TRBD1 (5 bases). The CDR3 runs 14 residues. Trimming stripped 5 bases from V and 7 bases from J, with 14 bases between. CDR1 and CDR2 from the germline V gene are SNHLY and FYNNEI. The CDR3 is CASSREGTGEKLFF. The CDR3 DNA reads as TGTGCCAGCAGTCGAGAAGGGACGGGTGAAAAACTGTTTTTT.

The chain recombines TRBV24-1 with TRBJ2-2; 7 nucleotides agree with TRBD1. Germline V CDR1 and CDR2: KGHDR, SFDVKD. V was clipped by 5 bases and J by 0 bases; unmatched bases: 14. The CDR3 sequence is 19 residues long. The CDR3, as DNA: TGTGCCACCAGTGCCGTGCCCCTAGGGGGCCCAGCGAACACCGGGGAGCTGTTTTTT. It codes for CATSAVPLGGPANTGELFF.

The CDR3 coding sequence is TGCGCCAGCACGTCCCCGGCGGGGAGAACAGATACGCAGTATTTT. Translation gives CASTSPAGRTDTQYF. The chain carries TRBV5-1 and TRBJ2-3, with a tentative D call TRBD2 (6 bases). CDR1 is SGHRS, CDR2 YFSETQ, per germline. V gave up 6 bases and J gave up 3 bases, with 17 bases separating them. The CDR3 length is 15 residues.

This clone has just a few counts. CDR3 amino acids: CASSSPGLEANEQFF. As DNA, the CDR3 is TGTGCCAGCAGCTCACCGGGACTAGAAGCCAATGAGCAGTTCTTC. The chain couples TRBV7-9 to TRBJ2-1, with 8 bases identical to TRBD2. This CDR3 spans 15 amino acids. Germline trimming cut 4 bases from V and 6 bases from J; bases unmatched to any gene: 8. Germline loops: CDR1 SEHNR, CDR2 FQNEAQ (reference sequence).

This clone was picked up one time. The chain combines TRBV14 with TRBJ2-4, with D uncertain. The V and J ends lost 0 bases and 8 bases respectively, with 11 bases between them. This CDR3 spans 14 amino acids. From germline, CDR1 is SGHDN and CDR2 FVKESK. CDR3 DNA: TGTGCCAGCAGCCAAGATAGGCTGGCGGACATTCAGTACTTC. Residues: CASSQDRLADIQYF.

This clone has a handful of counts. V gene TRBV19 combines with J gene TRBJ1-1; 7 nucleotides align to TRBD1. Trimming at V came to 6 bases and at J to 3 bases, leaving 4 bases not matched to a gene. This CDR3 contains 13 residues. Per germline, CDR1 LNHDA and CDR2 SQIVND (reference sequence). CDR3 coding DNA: TGTGCCAGTAGGACGGGACAGTACACTGAAGCTTTCTTT. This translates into CASRTGQYTEAFF.

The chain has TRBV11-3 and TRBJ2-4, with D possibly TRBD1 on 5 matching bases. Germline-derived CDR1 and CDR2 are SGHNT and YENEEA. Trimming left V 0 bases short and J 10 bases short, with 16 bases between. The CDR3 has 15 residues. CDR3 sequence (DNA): TGTGCCAGCAGCTTAGAAAAGGGGCCCCTAAAAATTCAGTACTTC. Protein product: CASSLEKGPLKIQYF.

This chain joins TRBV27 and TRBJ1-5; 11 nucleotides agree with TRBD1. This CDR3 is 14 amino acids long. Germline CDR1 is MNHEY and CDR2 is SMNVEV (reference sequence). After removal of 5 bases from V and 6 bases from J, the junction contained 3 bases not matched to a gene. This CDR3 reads CASSRTGGGQPQHF. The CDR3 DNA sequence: TGTGCCAGCAGTAGGACAGGGGGCGGTCAGCCCCAGCATTTT.

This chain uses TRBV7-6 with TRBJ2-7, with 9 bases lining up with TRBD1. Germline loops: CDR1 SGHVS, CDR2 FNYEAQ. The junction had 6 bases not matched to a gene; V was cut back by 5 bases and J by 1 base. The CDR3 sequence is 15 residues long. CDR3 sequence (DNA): TGTGCCAGCAGCCTCCGGGGGACAGGGTCCTACGAGCAGTACTTC. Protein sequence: CASSLRGTGSYEQYF.

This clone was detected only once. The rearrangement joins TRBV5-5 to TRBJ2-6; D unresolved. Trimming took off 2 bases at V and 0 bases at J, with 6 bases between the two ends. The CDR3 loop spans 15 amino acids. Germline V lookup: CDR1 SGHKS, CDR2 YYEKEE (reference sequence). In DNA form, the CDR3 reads TGTGCCAGCAGCTTTGACCCCTCTGGGGCCAACGTCCTGACTTTC. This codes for CASSFDPSGANVLTF.

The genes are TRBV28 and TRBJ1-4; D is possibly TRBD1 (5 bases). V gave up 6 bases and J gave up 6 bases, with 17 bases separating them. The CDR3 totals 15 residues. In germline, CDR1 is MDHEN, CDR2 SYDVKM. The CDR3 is CASRNIQGRDEKLFF. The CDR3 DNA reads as TGTGCCAGCAGAAACATTCAGGGAAGGGATGAAAAACTGTTTTTT.

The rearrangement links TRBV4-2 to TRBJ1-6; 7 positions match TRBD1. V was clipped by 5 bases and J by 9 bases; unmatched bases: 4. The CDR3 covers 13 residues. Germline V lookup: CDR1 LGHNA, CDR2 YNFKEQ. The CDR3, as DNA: TGTGCCAGCAGCGACAGGGACCTTTCACCCCTCCACTTT. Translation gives CASSDRDLSPLHF.

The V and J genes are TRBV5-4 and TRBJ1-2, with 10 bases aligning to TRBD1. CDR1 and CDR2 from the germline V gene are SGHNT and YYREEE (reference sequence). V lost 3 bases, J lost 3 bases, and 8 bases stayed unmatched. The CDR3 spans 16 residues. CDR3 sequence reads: CASSSRTGGIHYGYTF. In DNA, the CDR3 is TGTGCCAGCAGCTCTAGGACAGGGGGTATTCACTATGGCTACACCTTC.

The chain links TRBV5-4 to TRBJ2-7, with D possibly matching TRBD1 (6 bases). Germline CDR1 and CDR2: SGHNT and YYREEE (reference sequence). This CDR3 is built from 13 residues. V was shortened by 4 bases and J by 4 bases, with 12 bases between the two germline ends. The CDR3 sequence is CASSLAQGYEQYF. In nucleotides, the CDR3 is TGTGCCAGCAGCCTGGCACAGGGATACGAGCAGTACTTC.

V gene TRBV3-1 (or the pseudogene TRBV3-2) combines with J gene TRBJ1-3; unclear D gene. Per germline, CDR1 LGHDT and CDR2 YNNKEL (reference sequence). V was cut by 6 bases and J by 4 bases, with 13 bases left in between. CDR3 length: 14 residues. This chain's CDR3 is CASSPRGYGNTIYF. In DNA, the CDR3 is TGTGCCAGCAGTCCAAGAGGGTACGGAAACACCATATATTTT.

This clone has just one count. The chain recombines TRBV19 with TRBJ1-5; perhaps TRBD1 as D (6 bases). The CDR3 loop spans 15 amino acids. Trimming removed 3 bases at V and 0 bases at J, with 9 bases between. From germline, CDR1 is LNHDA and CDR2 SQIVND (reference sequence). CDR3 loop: CASSITGHSNQPQHF. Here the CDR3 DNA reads TGTGCCAGTAGTATTACAGGGCATAGCAATCAGCCCCAGCATTTT.

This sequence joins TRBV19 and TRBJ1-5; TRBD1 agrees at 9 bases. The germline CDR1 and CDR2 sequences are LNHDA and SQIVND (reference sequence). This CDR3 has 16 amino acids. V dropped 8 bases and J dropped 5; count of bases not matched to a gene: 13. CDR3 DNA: TGTGCCAGTTCATACCGGGGGACAGGGTATTATCAGCCCCAGCATTTT. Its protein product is CASSYRGTGYYQPQHF.

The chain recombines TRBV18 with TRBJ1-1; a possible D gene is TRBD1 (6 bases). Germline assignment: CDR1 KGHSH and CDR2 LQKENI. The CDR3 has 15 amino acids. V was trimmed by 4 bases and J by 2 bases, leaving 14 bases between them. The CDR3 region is CASSLTQGGNTEAFF. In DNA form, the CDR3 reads TGTGCCAGCTCACTCACACAGGGCGGTAACACTGAAGCTTTCTTT.

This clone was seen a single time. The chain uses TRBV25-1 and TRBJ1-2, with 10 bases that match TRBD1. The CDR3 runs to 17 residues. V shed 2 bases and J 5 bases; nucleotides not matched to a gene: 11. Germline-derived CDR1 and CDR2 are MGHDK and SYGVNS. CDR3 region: CASSEGSGTGVGYGYTF. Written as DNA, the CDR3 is TGTGCCAGCAGTGAAGGGAGCGGGACAGGGGTGGGGTATGGCTACACCTTC.

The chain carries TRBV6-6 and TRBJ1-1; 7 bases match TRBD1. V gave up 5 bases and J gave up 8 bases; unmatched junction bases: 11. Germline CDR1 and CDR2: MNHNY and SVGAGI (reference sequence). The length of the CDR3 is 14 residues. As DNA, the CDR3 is TGTGCCAGCAGTGCACCCGGGACAGCCTCCGAAGCTTTCTTT. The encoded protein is CASSAPGTASEAFF.

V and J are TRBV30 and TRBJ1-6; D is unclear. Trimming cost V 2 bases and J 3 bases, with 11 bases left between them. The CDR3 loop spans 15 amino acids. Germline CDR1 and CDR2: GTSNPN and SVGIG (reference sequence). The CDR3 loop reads CAWSFSPSYNSPLHF. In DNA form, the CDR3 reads TGTGCCTGGAGTTTCTCGCCGAGCTATAATTCACCCCTCCACTTT.